This is a list of T cell receptor beta chains from one sample in a study of T cells in Graves' hyperthyroidism and ophthalmopathy. Each CDR3 protein gets one entry after TCRdb re-called the multiplex PCR reads with MiXCR. In the table there are around 280,000 distinct CDR3 sequences, about an eighth of which are singletons. The sequenced material came from blood. All receptors come from a woman under 40 with Graves' hyperthyroidism that later progressed to Graves' ophthalmopathy. Both conserved end residues are part of each CDR3. A D gene is named only where the DNA matches it firmly. Clone size is shown for a subset of rows, as once, few, many or a class of expanded clone.

cdr3_nt cdr3_aa clone_size j_call v_call d_call
TGCAGTGCTAGACACCGGGACAGGGGGCCAAACTATGGCTACACCTTC CSARHRDRGPNYGYTF once TRBJ1-2 TRBV20-1 TRBD1
TGTGCCAGCAGCGTAGAGGCAGATACGCAGTATTTT CASSVEADTQYF NA TRBJ2-3 TRBV9 NA
TGCGCCAGCAGCCTCGGGACAGAGGGGACTGAAGCTTTCTTT CASSLGTEGTEAFF few TRBJ1-1 TRBV4-3 TRBD1
TGTGCCAGCTCTCATAGGGGGGAGACCCAGTACTTC CASSHRGETQYF many TRBJ2-5 TRBV27 NA
TGTGCCATCAGTGAGTCGTTGCGTTGGAACACTGAAGCTTTCTTT CAISESLRWNTEAFF many TRBJ1-1 TRBV10-3 NA
TGTGCCAGCAGCCAACGGGAGACGGGTGAGCAGTTCTTC CASSQRETGEQFF few TRBJ2-1 TRBV6-2/TRBV6-3 NA
TGTGCCAGCAGCAGCGGGGGAGCTAGCGGGGGTTTCCGTCACTACGAGCAGTACTTC CASSSGGASGGFRHYEQYF many TRBJ2-7 TRBV6-1 TRBD2
TGTGCCAGCAGCTTAGGGTGGGACAGACCAAATTCACCCCTCCACTTT CASSLGWDRPNSPLHF many TRBJ1-6 TRBV11-2 TRBD1
TGTGCCAGCAATCTCCAGTTCGACAACCTAGAGGAAAAACTGTTTTTT CASNLQFDNLEEKLFF many TRBJ1-4 TRBV2 NA
TGTGCCAGCAGGGTCACAGATACGCAGTATTTT CASRVTDTQYF many TRBJ2-3 TRBV2 NA
TGCAGCGTCCGGGTGGGCAGCTTGAACACTGAAGCTTTCTTT CSVRVGSLNTEAFF many TRBJ1-1 TRBV29-1 NA
TGTGCCAGCAGCCCCCCTAGCGGGAGCCCCGGGGAGCTGTTTTTT CASSPPSGSPGELFF NA TRBJ2-2 TRBV7-6 TRBD2
TGTGCTAGTGGTTTGGGAGCCGGGACTATCAACAATGAGCAGTTCTTC CASGLGAGTINNEQFF many TRBJ2-1 TRBV12-5 TRBD2
TGTGCCAGCAGCTTAGGGATTGAGCAGTTCTTC CASSLGIEQFF many TRBJ2-1 TRBV7-2 NA
TGCGCCAGCAGCCAAGAGGCTCGGGCCGAAGTAGACTATGGCTACACCTTC CASSQEARAEVDYGYTF many TRBJ1-2 TRBV4-1 NA
TGTGCCAGTAGTATAGGGACAGTCTACATTCAGTACTTC CASSIGTVYIQYF few TRBJ2-4 TRBV19 NA
TGTGCCATCAGAACGACTAGCGGGATCGACTACGAGCAGTACTTC CAIRTTSGIDYEQYF many TRBJ2-7 TRBV10-3 TRBD2
TGCAGTGTACCGGGACTTTCCTCGTACGAGCAGTACTTC CSVPGLSSYEQYF many TRBJ2-7 TRBV20-1 NA
TGTGCCTGGAGAAAGGCTAGCGTCTCCTACGAGCAGTACTTC CAWRKASVSYEQYF many TRBJ2-7 TRBV30 NA
TGCGCCAGCAGCCAAGAGTCTAGGTCCTACAATGAGCAGTTCTTC CASSQESRSYNEQFF NA TRBJ2-1 TRBV4-1 NA
TGTGCCAGCAGTTCTATATATTTCAGCCCGGTTCACAGGGCGAACAATGAGCAGTTCTTC CASSSIYFSPVHRANNEQFF NA TRBJ2-1 TRBV27 NA
TGTGCCAGCAGGGGGGCGGGCTACAACACTGAAGCTTTCTTT CASRGAGYNTEAFF NA TRBJ1-1 TRBV9 NA
TGTGCCAGCAGCGTAGGGGCCCCCGGGACTAGACCATACAATGAGCAGTTCTTC CASSVGAPGTRPYNEQFF many TRBJ2-1 TRBV9 TRBD2
TGTGCCAGCAGTTTGACTAGCGGGGCCCTTGAGCAGTTCTTC CASSLTSGALEQFF many TRBJ2-1 TRBV12-3/TRBV12-4 TRBD2
TGCGCCAGCAGCCAAGATAGAGAGGGTAGTCAGCCCCAGCATTTT CASSQDREGSQPQHF few TRBJ1-5 TRBV4-1 NA
TGTGCCAGCAGCCCTCGGCCTAGGGCCTACAATGAGCAGTTCTTC CASSPRPRAYNEQFF NA TRBJ2-1 TRBV7-3 NA